This T cell receptor beta chain was recovered during a study of T cell repertoires in cytomegalovirus infection. In its sample, this clonotype was seen many times. TCRdb re-called the reads through MiXCR, storing one row per CDR3 protein. Among under 350,000 distinct CDR3 sequences, around 9.1% were seen once, and the ten largest hold 2.5%. The material sequenced was PBMCs. The receptor was derived from a human donor in good health (CMV status not recorded). Some clones in this sample may be carry-over from other donors' samples.

CDR3 protein: CASRRTGGREKLFF. In DNA, the CDR3 is TGTGCCAGCAGACGGACAGGGGGGCGGGAAAAACTGTTTTTT. The rearrangement uses TRBV7-2 and TRBJ1-4; 10 nucleotides agree with TRBD1. This CDR3 has 14 amino acids. After removal of 6 bases from V and 8 bases from J, the junction contained 6 bases not matched to a gene. Germline CDR1 reads SGHTA; CDR2 reads FQGNSA.